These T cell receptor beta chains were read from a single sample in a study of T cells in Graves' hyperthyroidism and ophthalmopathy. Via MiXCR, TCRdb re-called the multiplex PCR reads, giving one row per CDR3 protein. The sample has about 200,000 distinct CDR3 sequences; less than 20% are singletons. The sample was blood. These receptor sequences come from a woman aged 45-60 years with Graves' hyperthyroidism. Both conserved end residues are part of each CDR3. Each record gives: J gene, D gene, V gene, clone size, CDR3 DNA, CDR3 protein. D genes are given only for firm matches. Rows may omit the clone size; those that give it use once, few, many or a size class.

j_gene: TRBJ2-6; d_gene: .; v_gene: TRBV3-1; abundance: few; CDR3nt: TGTGCCAGCAGAGGGGCCGCTGGGGCCAACGTCCTGACTTTC; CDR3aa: CASRGAAGANVLTF
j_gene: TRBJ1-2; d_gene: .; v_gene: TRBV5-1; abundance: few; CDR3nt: TGCGCCAGCACCTTCGGATCCAACTATGGCTACACCTTC; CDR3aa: CASTFGSNYGYTF
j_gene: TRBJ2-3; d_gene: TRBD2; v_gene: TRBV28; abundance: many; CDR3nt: TGTGCCAGCAGTCCACCCGTGGGACTAGCGGTAAGAAGAACGCAGTATTTT; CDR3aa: CASSPPVGLAVRRTQYF
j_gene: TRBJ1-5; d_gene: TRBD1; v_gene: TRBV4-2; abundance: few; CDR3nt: TGTGCCAGCAGCCAAGCGACCCGGACAGGGAGTAGCAATCAGCCCCAGCATTTT; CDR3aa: CASSQATRTGSSNQPQHF
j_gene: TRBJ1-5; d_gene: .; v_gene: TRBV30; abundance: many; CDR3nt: TGTGCCTGGAGTAATAGCAATCAGCCCCAGCATTTT; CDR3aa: CAWSNSNQPQHF
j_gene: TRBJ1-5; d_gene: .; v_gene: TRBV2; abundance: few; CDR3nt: TGTGCCAGCAGTGAAGCGCTTCCAGGGCTCGTCGGGGCCCAGCATTTT; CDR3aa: CASSEALPGLVGAQHF
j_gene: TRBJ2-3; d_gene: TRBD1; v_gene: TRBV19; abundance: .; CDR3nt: TGTGCCAGTAGAGCCGGGACAGGGGGCACAGATACGCAGTATTTT; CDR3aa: CASRAGTGGTDTQYF
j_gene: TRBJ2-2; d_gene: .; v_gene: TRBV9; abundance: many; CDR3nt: TGTGCCAGCAGCGTAGGGGTTACGAACACCGGGGAGCTGTTTTTT; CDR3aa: CASSVGVTNTGELFF
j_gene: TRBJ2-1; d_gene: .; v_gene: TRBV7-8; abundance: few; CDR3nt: TGTGCCAGCAGCTTAGTAGGGGGGCCCGCCGACAATGAGCAGTTCTTC; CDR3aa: CASSLVGGPADNEQFF
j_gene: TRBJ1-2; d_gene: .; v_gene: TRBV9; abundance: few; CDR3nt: TGTGCCAGCAGCGTAGACGTGGACGACTGGGGCTATGGCTACACCTTC; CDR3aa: CASSVDVDDWGYGYTF
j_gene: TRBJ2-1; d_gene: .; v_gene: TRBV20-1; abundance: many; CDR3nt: TGCAGTGCTTTAAACCCCCTAAACAATGAGCAGTTCTTC; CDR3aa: CSALNPLNNEQFF
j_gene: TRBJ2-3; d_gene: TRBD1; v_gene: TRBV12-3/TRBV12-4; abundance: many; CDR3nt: TGTGCCAGCAGTTTAGACAGGGGGCTAGATACGCAGTATTTT; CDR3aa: CASSLDRGLDTQYF
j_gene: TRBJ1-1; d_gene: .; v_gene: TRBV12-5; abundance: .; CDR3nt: TGTGCTAGTGGTTTGGGTGGGGGGAACACTGAAGCTTTCTTT; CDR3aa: CASGLGGGNTEAFF
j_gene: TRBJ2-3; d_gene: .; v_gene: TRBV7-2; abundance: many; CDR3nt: TGTGCCAGCAGCTTAGAGGGCCTCATCCCAGATACGCAGTATTTT; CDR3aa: CASSLEGLIPDTQYF
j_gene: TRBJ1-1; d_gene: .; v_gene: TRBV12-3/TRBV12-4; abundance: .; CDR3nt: TGTGCCACCGCGGTTAGTGTCGGGTGGGGGACTGAAGCTTTCTTT; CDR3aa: CATAVSVGWGTEAFF
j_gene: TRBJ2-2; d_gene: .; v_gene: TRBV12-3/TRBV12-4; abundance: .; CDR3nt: TGTGCCAGCAGTCAGACAGGGACTAAGGGGGAGCTGTTTTTT; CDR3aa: CASSQTGTKGELFF
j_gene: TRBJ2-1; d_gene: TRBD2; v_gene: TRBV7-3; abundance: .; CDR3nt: TGTGCCAGCAGGAAGTCCCCCGGCCTAGCGGGAACGAGGAGCTCCTACAATGAGCAGTTCTTC; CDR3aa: CASRKSPGLAGTRSSYNEQFF
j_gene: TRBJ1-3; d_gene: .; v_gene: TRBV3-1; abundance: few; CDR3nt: TGTGCCAGCAGCGCCACTAAGGGGGGCTCTGGAAACACCATATATTTT; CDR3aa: CASSATKGGSGNTIYF
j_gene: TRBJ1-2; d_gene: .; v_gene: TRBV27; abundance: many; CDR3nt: TGTGCCAGCAGTCTCGAAGGAGGGTTCTATGGCTACACCTTC; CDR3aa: CASSLEGGFYGYTF
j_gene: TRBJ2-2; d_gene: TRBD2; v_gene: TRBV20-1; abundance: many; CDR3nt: TGCAGTGCGCCTACTAGCGGGAGGAACACCGGGGAGCTGTTTTTT; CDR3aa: CSAPTSGRNTGELFF
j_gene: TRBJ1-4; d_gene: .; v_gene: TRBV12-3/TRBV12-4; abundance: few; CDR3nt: TGTGCCAGCAGCTTACTCAAAACCAGCCGGGAAAAACTGTTTTTT; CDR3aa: CASSLLKTSREKLFF
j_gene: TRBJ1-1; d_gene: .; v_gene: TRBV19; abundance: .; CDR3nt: TGTGCCAGTAGTAGGGGCCCGCAGACTGAAGCTTTCTTT; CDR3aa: CASSRGPQTEAFF
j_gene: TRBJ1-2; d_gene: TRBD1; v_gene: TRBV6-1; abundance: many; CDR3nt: TGTGCCAGCACCAGAAGGGACAGGGGGCAGAGTGGCTACACCTTC; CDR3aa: CASTRRDRGQSGYTF
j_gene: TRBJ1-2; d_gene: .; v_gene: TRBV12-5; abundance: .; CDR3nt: TGTGCTAGTGGTTTAGGCAGTAACTATGGCTACACCTTC; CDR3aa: CASGLGSNYGYTF
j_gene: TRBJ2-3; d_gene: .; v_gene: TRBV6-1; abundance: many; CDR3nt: TGTGCCAGCAGTAACCCAGAAATTCGAACAGATACGCAGTATTTT; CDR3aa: CASSNPEIRTDTQYF
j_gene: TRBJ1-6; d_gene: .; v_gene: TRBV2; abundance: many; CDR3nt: TGTGCCAGCGGGCGGGGCATGTATAATTCACCCCTCCACTTT; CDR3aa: CASGRGMYNSPLHF
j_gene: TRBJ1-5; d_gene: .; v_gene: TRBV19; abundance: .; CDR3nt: TGTGCCAGTAGTATCGATTTCAGGGCCACCACGGCCACATATAGCAATCAGCCCCAGCATTTT; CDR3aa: CASSIDFRATTATYSNQPQHF
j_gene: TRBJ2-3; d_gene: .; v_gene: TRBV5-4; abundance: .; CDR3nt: TGTGCCAGCAGCTTGGGGACTGGCCCAGGCACAGATACGCAGTATTTT; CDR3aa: CASSLGTGPGTDTQYF
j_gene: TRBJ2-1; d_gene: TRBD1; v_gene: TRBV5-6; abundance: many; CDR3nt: TGTGCCAGCAGCTTGGTTCAGGGGGCTATTAGTGAGCAGTTCTTC; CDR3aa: CASSLVQGAISEQFF